These 30 T cell receptor beta chains originate from one sample sequenced in a study of cytomegalovirus exposure and HLA in healthy donors. Researchers ran the PCR with 60 Vbeta and 13 Jbeta primers. This table comes from immunoSEQ multiplex PCR, and its TCRdb copy is limited to in-frame clones, with some not included. Among about 160,000 clones listed, about 79% were seen once. Sequencing used PBMCs. The receptors come from a man aged 45 to 65 in good health and CMV-seropositive.

This clone has more than one count but fewer than ten. The rearrangement links TRBV5-1 to TRBJ2-5; the match to TRBD2 covers 8 bases. J lost 5 bases, V lost 3 bases, and 27 bases had no gene match. CDR3 length: 21 amino acids. Germline V gene sequence: CDR1 SGHRS, CDR2 YFSETQ. The CDR3 sequence: CASSSAFFAGSGERSGETQYF. For the CDR3, the DNA is TGCGCCAGCAGCTCAGCGTTCTTTGCGGGTAGCGGGGAACGCAGTGGGGAGACCCAGTACTTC.

The V gene is TRBV5-1, the J gene TRBJ1-1; no firm D call. The CDR3 contains 14 residues. Trimming removed 3 bases from V and 5 bases from J, with 14 bases in between. Looked up from germline, CDR1 is SGHRS and CDR2 is YFSETQ. The CDR3 DNA follows: TGCGCCAGCAGCTCCGAGAGGATATCGACTGAAGCTTTCTTT. It encodes CASSSERISTEAFF. The variable domain in full, completed from reference TRBV5-1 and TRBJ1-1, reads KAGVTQTPRYLIKTRGQQVTLSCSPISGHRSVSWYQQTPGQGLQFLFEYFSETQRNKGNFPGRFSGRQFSNSRSEMNVSTLELGDSALYLCASSSERISTEAFFGQGTRLTVV.

This clone was detected only once. J is TRBJ2-1 and V is TRBV5-5; 12 bases map to TRBD2. The germline CDR1 and CDR2 sequences are SGHKS and YYEKEE (reference sequence). V gave up 4 bases and J gave up 4 bases; unmatched junction bases: 6. This CDR3 is built from 16 residues. The CDR3 is CASSPEGTSGYNEQFF. The CDR3 DNA sequence: TGTGCCAGCAGCCCCGAAGGGACTAGCGGGTACAATGAGCAGTTCTTC.

The chain carries TRBV7-9 and TRBJ2-2; weak D call: TRBD2 (5 bases). Deletions cut 1 base from V and 3 bases from J, with 9 bases between. CDR3 length: 15 amino acids. From germline, CDR1 is SEHNR and CDR2 FQNEAQ (reference sequence). In nucleotides, the CDR3 is TGTGCCAGCAGCTTAGTGGTCGGGGACACCGGGGAGCTGTTTTTT. Translated: CASSLVVGDTGELFF.

The chain couples TRBV21-1 to TRBJ2-7; the listed D gene, TRBD1, was not tested against the DNA. TRBV21-1 is termed a pseudogene. This CDR3 has 12 residues. CDR3 DNA: TGTGCCAGCAGCAAGCAGGGTTCCGAGCAGTACTTC. Protein: CASSKQGSEQYF.

The chain joins TRBV6-1 to TRBJ2-7, with 9 nucleotides matching TRBD1. Germline V CDR1 and CDR2: MNHNS, SASEGT. The CDR3 sequence is 11 residues long. The CDR3, as DNA: TGTGCCAGCAGCATCATGGACAGGGGACAAGTC. Translation gives CASSIMDRGQV.

The chain uses TRBV13 and TRBJ1-5; 8 positions agree with TRBD1. Germline V gives CDR1 PRHDT, CDR2 FYEKMQ (reference sequence). After removal of 5 bases from V and 8 bases from J, the junction contained 11 bases not matched to a gene. The CDR3 contains 15 residues. CDR3 sequence (DNA): TGTGCCAGCAGCCGATGGGGACAGGCTATAGAGCCCCAGCATTTT. Translating gives CASSRWGQAIEPQHF. Together with reference TRBV13 and TRBJ1-5, the CDR3 gives the full variable domain: AAGVIQSPRHLIKEKRETATLKCYPIPRHDTVYWYQQGPGQDPQFLISFYEKMQSDKGSIPDRFSAQQFSDYHSELNMSSLELGDSALYFCASSRWGQAIEPQHFGDGTRLSIL.

The genes are TRBV7-8 and TRBJ2-7; possibly TRBD2 for D (5 bases). Germline V gene data show CDR1 as SGHVS and CDR2 as FQNEAQ. Trimming left V 5 bases short and J 3 bases short, with 11 bases between. The CDR3 sequence is 13 residues long. The CDR3 reads CASSVGLIYEQYV. The DNA for the CDR3 is TGTGCCAGCAGCGTCGGACTGATCTACGAGCAGTACGTC.

CDR3 DNA: TGCGCCAGCAGCTCGGGGGACAGCTACAATGAGCAGTTCTTC. It specifies CASSSGDSYNEQFF. V is TRBV5-1 and J is TRBJ2-1, with D perhaps TRBD1 (7 bases). Trimming removed 3 bases at V and 3 bases at J, with 10 bases between. CDR1 is SGHRS, CDR2 YFSETQ, per germline. The CDR3 totals 14 residues.

The genes are TRBV2 and TRBJ1-1, with 8 bases aligning to TRBD1. J lost 3 bases, V lost 5 bases, and 2 bases had no gene match. The CDR3 length is 13 residues. CDR1 SNHLY and CDR2 FYNNEI come from the germline V gene. The CDR3 here is CASSKDRDTEAFF. The CDR3 DNA sequence: TGTGCCAGCAGTAAGGACAGGGACACTGAAGCTTTCTTT. Together with reference TRBV2 and TRBJ1-1, the CDR3 gives the full variable domain: EPEVTQTPSHQVTQMGQEVILRCVPISNHLYFYWYRQILGQKVEFLVSFYNNEISEKSEIFDDQFSVERPDGSNFTLKIRSTKLEDSAMYFCASSKDRDTEAFFGQGTRLTVV.

The chain recombines TRBV14 with TRBJ1-1; D is unresolved. The ends were cut back, 0 bases at V and 5 bases at J, with 7 bases in the middle. The CDR3 extends over 13 amino acids. Germline values: CDR1 SGHDN, CDR2 FVKESK. The CDR3 bases are TGTGCCAGCAGCCAAGATGCGGTTACTGAAGCTTTCTTT. Translation: CASSQDAVTEAFF.

The chain has TRBV27 and TRBJ1-2; the D is unclear. The CDR3 sequence is 14 residues long. Per germline, CDR1 MNHEY and CDR2 SMNVEV (reference sequence). The V end was cut by 8 bases, the J end by 4 bases, with 17 bases between. CDR3 region: CASARGMEGYGYTF. The CDR3 DNA reads as TGTGCCAGCGCCCGAGGCATGGAAGGCTATGGCTACACCTTC.

V usage is TRBV19 and J usage is TRBJ1-5; D is unclear. The CDR3 is 14 amino acids. CDR1 LNHDA and CDR2 SQIVND come from the germline V gene (reference sequence). Trimming took 0 bases from V and 5 from J, leaving 8 bases between them. CDR3 sequence (DNA): TGTGCCAGTAGTATAGAGGGCCCCTATCAGCCCCAGCATTTT. Its protein product is CASSIEGPYQPQHF.

This clone appeared a single time. The CDR3 region is CASRRDRGNQPQHF. The CDR3 coding sequence is TGTGCCAGCAGGAGGGACAGAGGGAATCAGCCCCAGCATTTT. The V gene is TRBV2, the J gene TRBJ1-5; 7 bases are shared with TRBD1. Looked up from germline, CDR1 is SNHLY and CDR2 is FYNNEI. V was pared by 6 bases and J by 4 bases, with 6 bases of the junction left unmatched. This CDR3 is built from 14 residues.

This clone was observed a single time. This sequence joins TRBV5-4 and TRBJ2-3; 7 nucleotides align to TRBD1. Germline values: CDR1 SGHNT, CDR2 YYREEE (reference sequence). The trim removed 7 bases at V and 1 base at J, leaving 12 bases unmatched. CDR3 length: 16 residues. Here the CDR3 DNA reads TGTGCCAGCCTGCTCAGAGACAGGGAAGGCACAGATACGCAGTATTTT. This gives the protein CASLLRDREGTDTQYF.

This sequence joins TRBV7-9 and TRBJ1-4; 10 positions match TRBD1. With V trimmed by 5 bases and J by 5 bases, 11 bases remained unmatched. The length of the CDR3 is 17 residues. Germline assignment: CDR1 SEHNR and CDR2 FQNEAQ (reference sequence). As DNA, the CDR3 is TGTGCCAGCAGCGTTTGGGGACAGGGGTCGCCGAATGAAAAACTGTTTTTT. Residues: CASSVWGQGSPNEKLFF.

The J gene is TRBJ1-1, the V gene TRBV27; D unresolved. The CDR3 runs 12 residues. Germline values: CDR1 MNHEY, CDR2 SMNVEV (reference sequence). Trimming left V 10 bases short and J 4 bases short, with 13 bases between. The DNA of the CDR3 is TGTGCCACCCAAGACGGCGGCACTGAAGCTTTCTTT. It codes for CATQDGGTEAFF.

The CDR3 nucleotides are TGCGCCAGCAGTGAATTTCCAGGAACGTCCTACGAGCAGTACTTC. The encoded protein is CASSEFPGTSYEQYF. The chain is built from TRBV10-1 and TRBJ2-7; D gene unclear. Trimming stripped 3 bases from V and 1 base from J, with 13 bases between. Germline CDR1 reads WNHNN; CDR2 reads SYGVQD (reference sequence). The CDR3 loop spans 15 amino acids.

This chain links TRBV5-1 with TRBJ2-1; 9 bases fit TRBD2. Looked up from germline, CDR1 is SGHRS and CDR2 is YFSETQ. The CDR3 length is 15 residues. The ends lost 4 bases at V and 6 bases at J; junction bases unmatched: 8. The CDR3 nucleotides are TGCGCCAGCAGCCCAGGCAGCGGGGGGTCCAATGAGCAGTTCTTC. Its translation: CASSPGSGGSNEQFF.

The rearrangement joins TRBV2 to TRBJ2-1, with TRBD2 matching 14 bases. The ends lost 7 bases at V and 8 bases at J; junction bases unmatched: 4. Germline assignment: CDR1 SNHLY and CDR2 FYNNEI. The CDR3 totals 14 residues. The CDR3 coding sequence is TGTGCCAGCACCGGGACTAGCGGGAGCGATGAGCAGTTCTTC. Translation: CASTGTSGSDEQFF.

This clone has just one count. This chain connects TRBV5-1 to TRBJ2-1; 8 bases fit TRBD2. Germline V lookup: CDR1 SGHRS, CDR2 YFSETQ. V was clipped by 4 bases and J by 6 bases; unmatched bases: 6. This CDR3 is built from 14 residues. The CDR3 DNA reads TGCGCCAGCAGCACGGGACTAGGGGTCAATGAGCAGTTCTTC. Translation gives CASSTGLGVNEQFF.

DNA for the CDR3: TGTGCCAGCAGTGCCGGACTGGCCTACGAGCAGTACGTC. Its translation is CASSAGLAYEQYV. The V call is TRBV6-1, the J call TRBJ2-7; TRBD2 might be the D (5 bases). This CDR3 contains 13 residues. V dropped 4 bases and J dropped 2 bases, with 9 bases sitting between them. The germline V gene encodes CDR1 MNHNS and CDR2 SASEGT.

This rearrangement joins TRBV19 to TRBJ1-5, with 7 nucleotides matching TRBD1. V lost 10 bases, J lost 5 bases, and 8 bases stayed unmatched. Germline V gene sequence: CDR1 LNHDA, CDR2 SQIVND (reference sequence). The CDR3 is made up of 13 amino acids. CDR3 region: CATSQGTHQPQHF. As DNA, the CDR3 is TGTGCCACCTCACAGGGGACCCATCAGCCCCAGCATTTT.

This chain links TRBV7-3 with TRBJ1-6, with a weak D call TRBD1 (6 bases). The V end was cut by 4 bases, the J end by 7 bases, with 14 bases between. Germline V lookup: CDR1 SGHTA, CDR2 FQGTGA. CDR3 length: 15 amino acids. This CDR3 is CASSYSGVRNSPLHF. CDR3 in DNA: TGTGCCAGCAGCTACTCAGGGGTTAGGAATTCACCCCTCCACTTT.

This chain joins TRBV11-1 and TRBJ2-7; 7 positions match TRBD2. The germline gives CDR1 SGHAT, CDR2 FQDESV (reference sequence). V gave up 7 bases and J gave up 0 bases; unmatched junction bases: 3. There are 13 residues in the CDR3. This chain's CDR3 is CASTGTNSYEQYF. The DNA of the CDR3 is TGTGCCAGCACCGGGACTAACTCCTACGAGCAGTACTTC.

The chain couples TRBV20-1 to TRBJ2-7; TRBD2 is a possible D gene (6 bases). The V end lost 7 bases, the J end lost 3 bases, and 10 bases lay between the germline ends. CDR1 DFQATT and CDR2 SNEGSKA come from the germline V gene (reference sequence). The CDR3 is made up of 11 amino acids. CDR3 coding DNA: TGCAGTGTGGGGGGACTCTACGAGCAGTACTTC. It encodes CSVGGLYEQYF.

In this sample, this clone turned up a few times. The chain couples TRBV5-1 to TRBJ2-5; the D is unclear. The CDR3 has 14 residues. V lost 4 bases and J 1 base, leaving 11 bases between the germline ends. Per the germline V gene, CDR1 is SGHRS and CDR2 is YFSETQ. This CDR3 is CASSLQPGQETQYF. In nucleotides, the CDR3 is TGCGCCAGCAGCCTCCAACCGGGCCAAGAGACCCAGTACTTC.

The rearrangement uses TRBV5-1 and TRBJ2-1, with D possibly TRBD2 on 6 matching bases. Germline CDR1 SGHRS, CDR2 YFSETQ. The CDR3 is 16 residues long. Deletions cut 5 bases from V and 4 bases from J, with 19 bases between. The CDR3 DNA reads TGCGCCAGCAGACGTGGGTCGGGGGAGGTTTACAATGAGCAGTTCTTC. Its translation is CASRRGSGEVYNEQFF.

The chain combines TRBV7-6 with TRBJ2-1; TRBD2 might be the D (5 bases). Trimming removed 5 bases at V and 4 bases at J, with 18 bases between. Per the germline V gene, CDR1 is SGHVS and CDR2 is FNYEAQ. This CDR3 is built from 16 residues. The DNA for the CDR3 is TGTGCCAGCAGCACACTCCGAGGGCGTTATTACAATGAGCAGTTCTTC. The encoded protein is CASSTLRGRYYNEQFF.

The V call is TRBV5-6, the J call TRBJ2-5; possibly TRBD2 for D (5 bases). The closer fit of TRBJ2-7 to the DNA end suggests the J call may be wrong. This CDR3 has 16 amino acids. Germline CDR1 and CDR2: SGHDT and YYEEEE. The CDR3 DNA follows: TGTGCCAGCAGCAGAGGAGGTGCGCATACCTCCTACGAGCAGTACTTC. Protein product: CASSRGGAHTSYEQYF.